Listed below are T cell receptor beta chains from one sample, sequenced in a study of blood T cell repertoires in COVID-19. The repertoire was sequenced with immunoSEQ multiplex PCR; TCRdb's copy has only in-frame clones and lacks some. The table shows about 49,000 clones, with around 82% occurring only once. The sequenced material came from peripheral blood. The receptors come from a human donor in a cohort sampled during active COVID-19. Each CDR3 is given with its conserved first and last residue. Fields, in order: clone size, J gene, V gene, D gene, CDR3 DNA, CDR3 protein. The D gene is left open where the match is weak. Size tells how often a clone was seen (once, few, many) or the class of an expanded clone, and some rows leave it out.

clone_size: -; j_call: TRBJ2-7; v_call: TRBV3-1/TRBV3-2; d_call: TRBD1; cdr3_nt: TGTGCCAGCAGCCCGGGGACAGCCCCCTACGAGCAGTACTTC; cdr3_aa: CASSPGTAPYEQYF
clone_size: -; j_call: TRBJ2-1; v_call: TRBV14; d_call: TRBD2; cdr3_nt: TGTGCCAGCAGCCAATTGTTAGCGGGTACCAATGAGCAGTTCTTC; cdr3_aa: CASSQLLAGTNEQFF
clone_size: -; j_call: TRBJ2-3; v_call: TRBV18; d_call: TRBD1; cdr3_nt: TGTGCCAGCTCGCGGGACAGGGGGTTAACAGATACGCAGTATTTT; cdr3_aa: CASSRDRGLTDTQYF
clone_size: -; j_call: TRBJ1-3; v_call: TRBV6-1; d_call: -; cdr3_nt: TGTGCCAGCAGTGAAATGGCTGGCTCTGGAAACACCATATATTTT; cdr3_aa: CASSEMAGSGNTIYF
clone_size: -; j_call: TRBJ1-5; v_call: TRBV7-9; d_call: TRBD1; cdr3_nt: TGTGCCAGCAGTTTACAGGGGGACATCAATCAGCCCCAGCATTTT; cdr3_aa: CASSLQGDINQPQHF
clone_size: once; j_call: TRBJ1-5; v_call: TRBV30; d_call: -; cdr3_nt: TGTGCCTGGAGTCCCGGGAGCGATCAGCCCCAGCATTTT; cdr3_aa: CAWSPGSDQPQHF
clone_size: -; j_call: TRBJ1-1; v_call: TRBV30; d_call: -; cdr3_nt: TGTGCCTGGAGGTACGGGGGGGGCACTGAAGCTTTCTTT; cdr3_aa: CAWRYGGGTEAFF
clone_size: few; j_call: TRBJ2-5; v_call: TRBV18; d_call: -; cdr3_nt: TGTGCCAGCTCTCCCGGGACAAGTTGGGGGGAGACCCAGTACTTC; cdr3_aa: CASSPGTSWGETQYF
clone_size: -; j_call: TRBJ2-5; v_call: TRBV5-4; d_call: TRBD2; cdr3_nt: TGTGCCAGCAGCTGGGGGGGTGGCGAGACCCAGTACTTC; cdr3_aa: CASSWGGGETQYF
clone_size: -; j_call: TRBJ1-1; v_call: TRBV6-6; d_call: TRBD1; cdr3_nt: TGTGCCAGCAGTTCGACCTCGGGACAGGGGAACACTGAAGCTTTCTTT; cdr3_aa: CASSSTSGQGNTEAFF
clone_size: -; j_call: TRBJ1-5; v_call: TRBV19; d_call: TRBD1; cdr3_nt: TGTGCCAGTAGGGAACTCGGGACAGGGGGGACTGGGGGCAATCAGCCCCAGCATTTT; cdr3_aa: CASRELGTGGTGGNQPQHF
clone_size: -; j_call: TRBJ2-1; v_call: TRBV7-8; d_call: -; cdr3_nt: TGTGCCAGCAGCTTTGGAGCAGACAGGACGGGTGAGCAGTTCTTC; cdr3_aa: CASSFGADRTGEQFF
clone_size: once; j_call: TRBJ1-5; v_call: TRBV19; d_call: -; cdr3_nt: TGTGCCAGTAGCCTCCACAGAGATCAGCCCCAGCATTTT; cdr3_aa: CASSLHRDQPQHF